Included here is one TCR beta chain sequence, with context. Its cognate antigen has yet to be identified. No base-level quality is on record; no much larger clone is a single base apart. This entry comes from a study of blood T cell repertoires in COVID-19 (dated by TCRdb to 2020 to 2022). Study-level background: Samples covering the acute and convalescent phases of COVID-19 were provided by collaborators in the United States, Italy and Spain. The prospective study material was composed of cDNA or gDNA derived from T cells, B-cell-depleted T cells, or PBMCs. The dataset comprised deeply sampled blood TCRbeta repertoires from subjects exposed to, actively infected with, or recovered from COVID-19. The repertoires were made available in a free public database intended to serve as a resource for research on the immune response to SARS-CoV-2. Samples came from the ongoing ImmuneRACE study (first 160 participants) plus 1,254 subjects from 6 global collaborators. A de-identified subject ID, COVID-19 status, age in years and sex were almost always included in the sample metadata. Where HLA class I and class II types were available, the types were taken from metadata supplied by the sample provider, not from assay-based typing.

Findings and caveats that apply to the study as a whole: How much clinical and demographic metadata was included differed by source and by participant, and the metadata was provided uncurated.

The CDR3 goes from the cysteine to the phenylalanine over 14 residues. This entry keeps only the CDR3 DNA: 42 bases, framed from base 1. Trimming takes 4 bases off V and 5 bases off J; junction bases not matched to a gene: 7. The immunoSEQ Assay, a bias-controlled multiplex PCR, was used to amplify TCRbeta CDR3 regions from genomic DNA. The authors' analysis ran thus. The number of nucleated cells in each sample was estimated by amplification of reference gene primers within the assay. To quantify the absolute abundance of each unique TCRbeta CDR3 rearrangement, sequence reads were collapsed and filtered. For each sample, productive Simpson clonality was calculated as the square root of Simpson's diversity index across productive rearrangements. TCRdb provides this immuneACCESS table in a form limited to in-frame rearrangements. Some clones are lacking; in checked studies, under half of them reflect an unresolved V gene, and why the rest are absent is not known. Clonal size and the V and J genes are those of that table, whereas D and trimming came from the DNA. The sample profile shows 250,000 to 300,000 clones; about four fifths of them were found once. 2.5% to 3.5% of the sample comes from the top ten.

Collaborating institutions collected whole blood in K2EDTA tubes following their own protocols. For TCRbeta analysis, collaborators shipped samples as frozen whole blood, isolated PBMCs, or DNA extracted from either of those sample types. Recombination connected TRBV6-7 to TRBJ1-1; 7 nucleotides in the junction match TRBD1. TRBV6-7 is treated as an ORF (open reading frame) with a function not yet certain. Material: peripheral blood. The TCR originated in an older woman with active or convalescent COVID-19. The CDR3 region has the sequence CASSSYRGLTEAFF. The DNA sequence is TGTGCCAGCAGTTCTTACAGGGGTTTGACTGAAGCTTTCTTT.